The rows below give T cell receptor beta chains drawn from one sample of a study of T cells in localized non-small cell lung cancer. Some clones are missing from TCRdb's copy, which holds only in-frame ones; the method was immunoSEQ multiplex PCR. In the table there are about 34,000 clones, approximately 78% of which are singletons. Sequenced material: peripheral blood, taken before any cancer treatment. All receptors come from a male donor aged 60 or over with stage II squamous cell lung carcinoma. The CDR3 runs from the conserved cysteine through the conserved F or W. A D gene is named only where the DNA matches it firmly. Where a row states a size, it is once, few, many or the class of an expanded clone; other rows omit it.

>TRBV5-5|-|TRBJ2-7|-
CASSTAGRMNEQYF
TGTGCCAGCAGCACGGCAGGTAGGATGAACGAGCAGTACTTC
>TRBV5-1|TRBD1|TRBJ2-1|few
CASSDGTAYNEQFF
TGCGCCAGCAGCGACGGGACAGCATACAATGAGCAGTTCTTC
>TRBV10-1|-|TRBJ2-3|-
CASSGSSTDTQYF
TGCGCCAGCAGTGGATCTAGCACAGATACGCAGTATTTT
>TRBV19|-|TRBJ2-1|-
CASSRGMSTEQFF
TGTGCCAGTAGTCGCGGGATGTCTACTGAGCAGTTCTTC
>TRBV7-8|-|TRBJ1-5|-
CASSLVSGYSNQPQHF
TGTGCCAGCAGCTTAGTGTCAGGTTATAGCAATCAGCCCCAGCATTTT
>TRBV5-4|TRBD2|TRBJ2-2|-
CASSLELAGGTGELFF
TGTGCCAGCAGCTTGGAACTAGCGGGAGGAACCGGGGAGCTGTTTTTT
>TRBV7-9|-|TRBJ2-7|-
CASSEPPIIHEQYF
TGTGCCAGCAGCGAACCGCCCATTATCCACGAGCAGTACTTC
>TRBV6-1|-|TRBJ1-5|-
CASSEKGRSAWPQHF
TGTGCCAGCAGTGAGAAGGGCAGGAGCGCTTGGCCCCAGCATTTT
>TRBV6-5|-|TRBJ1-4|-
CASSLTQVQEKLFF
TGTGCCAGCAGTTTGACACAGGTACAGGAAAAACTGTTTTTT
>TRBV5-1|-|TRBJ2-3|-
CASSLDLIDTQYF
TGCGCCAGCAGCCTAGACTTGATAGATACGCAGTATTTT
>TRBV11-2|-|TRBJ2-7|-
CASSPWQESSYEQYF
TGTGCCAGCAGCCCCTGGCAGGAGAGCTCCTACGAGCAGTACTTC
>TRBV30|-|TRBJ2-2|-
CAWSVLPATGELFF
TGTGCCTGGAGTGTCCTCCCGGCTACCGGGGAGCTGTTTTTT
>TRBV18|-|TRBJ1-1|-
CASSPPRRGGTEAFF
TGTGCCAGCTCCCCGCCACGGCGCGGGGGCACTGAAGCTTTCTTT
>TRBV6-5|-|TRBJ1-6|-
CASSLRHLDSPLHF
TGTGCCAGCAGCTTGAGACACCTCGATTCACCCCTCCACTTT
>TRBV2|TRBD2|TRBJ2-3|-
CATSSGGTNTDTQYF
TGTGCCACCAGTAGCGGGGGGACGAACACAGATACGCAGTATTTT
>TRBV21-1|-|TRBJ2-7|-
CASSIPPHEQYF
TGTGCCAGCAGCATCCCCCCCCACGAGCAGTACTTC
>TRBV5-5|-|TRBJ1-2|-
CASSQDKAGYGYTF
TGTGCCAGCAGCCAAGACAAGGCGGGCTATGGCTACACCTTC
>TRBV21-1|-|TRBJ2-1|-
CASRRPYNEQFF
TGTGCCAGCAGGAGGCCCTACAATGAGCAGTTCTTC
>TRBV7-6|-|TRBJ2-7|-
CASSPRLRYEQYF
TGTGCCAGCAGCCCCCGGCTGCGGTACGAGCAGTACTTC
>TRBV27|TRBD1|TRBJ1-2|-
CASSLSGAGGGYGYTF
TGTGCCAGCAGTTTATCGGGGGCAGGGGGTGGATATGGCTACACCTTC
>TRBV5-5|-|TRBJ2-7|-
CASSQGAGSSYEQYF
TGTGCCAGCAGCCAAGGGGCAGGGAGCTCCTACGAGCAGTACTTC
>TRBV18|TRBD2|TRBJ2-7|-
CASSPTSVAYEQYF
TGTGCCAGCTCACCTACTAGCGTTGCCTACGAGCAGTACTTC
>TRBV19|-|TRBJ2-3|-
CASSSQAFTDTQYF
TGTGCCAGTAGTTCACAGGCTTTCACAGATACGCAGTATTTT
>TRBV4-1|TRBD2|TRBJ2-3|-
CASSPRLAASTDTQYF
TGCGCCAGCAGTCCTAGACTAGCAGCTAGCACAGATACGCAGTATTTT
>TRBV4-1|-|TRBJ2-3|-
CASSQDVGDSADTQYF
TGCGCCAGCAGCCAAGACGTGGGGGATTCGGCAGATACGCAGTATTTT
>TRBV6-5|-|TRBJ1-5|-
CASSYAAGNSNQPQHF
TGTGCCAGCAGTTACGCGGCAGGTAATAGCAATCAGCCCCAGCATTTT
>TRBV15|-|TRBJ1-1|-
CATSRPTRAGTEAFF
TGTGCCACCAGCAGACCGACCAGGGCGGGCACTGAAGCTTTCTTT
>TRBV18|TRBD1|TRBJ1-1|-
CASSYQGAGEAFF
TGTGCCAGCTCATACCAGGGGGCTGGTGAAGCTTTCTTT
>TRBV7-9|TRBD1|TRBJ1-2|-
CASRSMDREYGYTF
TGTGCCAGCAGATCCATGGACAGGGAATATGGCTACACCTTC
>TRBV6-5|-|TRBJ1-4|-
CASSPDGEKLFF
TGTGCCAGCAGTCCGGACGGTGAAAAACTGTTTTTT
>TRBV6-5|-|TRBJ1-6|-
CASSYGQTSYNSPLHF
TGTGCCAGCAGTTACGGACAGACCTCCTATAATTCACCCCTCCACTTT
>TRBV2|-|TRBJ2-1|-
CASSVGSVNEQFF
TGTGCCAGCAGTGTGGGTTCCGTTAATGAGCAGTTCTTC
>TRBV30|TRBD1|TRBJ2-1|-
CAWSRDSNEQFF
TGTGCCTGGAGCCGGGACAGCAATGAGCAGTTCTTC
>TRBV2|TRBD2|TRBJ2-7|-
CASSYRRTSGYEQYF
TGTGCCAGCAGTTATAGGAGGACTAGCGGCTACGAGCAGTACTTC
>TRBV7-9|TRBD2|TRBJ2-1|-
CASSPGEGLTPFF
TGTGCCAGCAGCCCCGGGGAGGGTCTCACCCCGTTCTTC
>TRBV11-1|-|TRBJ2-1|-
CASSLGTVGGRGNEQFF
TGTGCCAGCAGCTTAGGGACCGTGGGTGGCCGGGGCAATGAGCAGTTCTTC
>TRBV5-1|TRBD2|TRBJ2-1|-
CASSLGGTTISHYNEQFF
TGCGCCAGCAGCTTGGGGGGGACTACTATCTCCCATTACAATGAGCAGTTCTTC